The source of this TCR beta chain is a study of sequential checkpoint blockade in melanoma. Looking at the study overall: Approximately 20 patients had tumor biopsies before treatment and at week 13.

A single count supports this clone. Treatment in this sample: randomized to nivolumab then ipilimumab (arm A) or the reverse (arm B). Germline V gene sequence: CDR1 SGHRS, CDR2 YFSETQ. V lost 6 bases to trimming and J lost 2 bases, with 20 bases between them. This CDR3 spans 16 amino acids. Sequencing was performed with immunoSEQ multiplex PCR; in TCRdb, only in-frame clones are kept and a portion is missing. Among more than 30,000 clones, around 32% were seen once, and the ten largest hold 1.6%. The sequence came from a human donor with melanoma. This rearrangement joins TRBV5-1 to TRBJ1-1, with D tentatively TRBD1 (5 bases). This specimen was tumor tissue (inferred from file names), taken from a patient given nivolumab and ipilimumab in sequence. The chain's CDR3 is CASNSGTLGLNTEAFF. The CDR3 nucleotides read TGCGCCAGCAACTCAGGGACCCTAGGGTTAAACACTGAAGCTTTCTTT.